This entry lists 6 T cell receptor beta chains sequenced from one sample in a study of STAT5B mutations in CD4+ large granular lymphocyte leukemia. TCRdb's table, derived via immunoSEQ multiplex PCR, lists solely in-frame clones and lacks some. Here the sample spans about 46,000 clones, roughly four fifths being singletons. The sequencing input was CD4+ T cells from blood buffy coats. All receptors derive from a human donor in good health.

This clone was detected only a few times. The chain recombines TRBV6-1 with TRBJ1-3, with D perhaps matching TRBD1 (5 bases). V was cut by 1 base and J by 4 bases, with 11 bases left in between. The CDR3 runs 15 residues. Germline values: CDR1 MNHNS, CDR2 SASEGT. The CDR3 DNA is TGTGCCAGCAGTGAAGGGCAAGGGGCAGGAAACACCATATATTTT. This gives the protein CASSEGQGAGNTIYF.

The chain recombines TRBV27 with TRBJ2-4, with 7 positions matching TRBD1. CDR1 is MNHEY and CDR2 is SMNVEV in the germline V gene (reference sequence). The CDR3 is made up of 16 amino acids. The V gene end was trimmed by 5 bases and the J gene end by 1 base; junction bases not matched to a gene: 8. CDR3 coding DNA: TGTGCCAGCAGTCGGTGGACAGGCCAGGCCAAAAACATTCAGTACTTC. Translated: CASSRWTGQAKNIQYF.

The chain couples TRBV5-4 to TRBJ2-1; 11 bases line up with TRBD2. This CDR3 region has 16 residues. Trimming took 4 bases from V and 4 from J; bases not matched to a gene: 7. Germline CDR1 reads SGHNT; CDR2 reads YYREEE (reference sequence). As DNA, the CDR3 is TGTGCCAGCAGCCCACCCGGGACTAGCGGATACAATGAGCAGTTCTTC. Translated: CASSPPGTSGYNEQFF.

V is TRBV20-1 and J is TRBJ1-3; D remains ambiguous. This CDR3 has 11 amino acids. Germline V gene lookup returns CDR1 DFQATT and CDR2 SNEGSKA (reference sequence). V lost 3 bases and J 4 bases, leaving 4 bases between the germline ends. DNA for the CDR3: TGCAGTGCTAGGGGCGGAAACACCATATATTTT. It specifies CSARGGNTIYF.

This clone came up once. The V gene is TRBV27, the J gene TRBJ1-2; TRBD1 matches at 8 bases. CDR1 is MNHEY, CDR2 SMNVEV, per germline (reference sequence). This CDR3 has 16 amino acids. Losses at the gene ends were 4 bases for V and 2 bases for J; bases not matched to a gene: 9. The CDR3 spells CASSYAGTGPNYGYTF. Written as DNA, the CDR3 is TGTGCCAGCAGTTACGCCGGGACAGGCCCCAACTATGGCTACACCTTC.

The genes are TRBV27 and TRBJ1-1; 11 nucleotides match TRBD1. This CDR3 contains 14 residues. Germline values: CDR1 MNHEY, CDR2 SMNVEV (reference sequence). J was trimmed by 4 bases and V by 5 bases; bases with no gene match: 3. Written as DNA, the CDR3 is TGTGCCAGCAGTGCCGGGACAGGGGGCACTGAAGCTTTCTTT. Translation gives CASSAGTGGTEAFF.